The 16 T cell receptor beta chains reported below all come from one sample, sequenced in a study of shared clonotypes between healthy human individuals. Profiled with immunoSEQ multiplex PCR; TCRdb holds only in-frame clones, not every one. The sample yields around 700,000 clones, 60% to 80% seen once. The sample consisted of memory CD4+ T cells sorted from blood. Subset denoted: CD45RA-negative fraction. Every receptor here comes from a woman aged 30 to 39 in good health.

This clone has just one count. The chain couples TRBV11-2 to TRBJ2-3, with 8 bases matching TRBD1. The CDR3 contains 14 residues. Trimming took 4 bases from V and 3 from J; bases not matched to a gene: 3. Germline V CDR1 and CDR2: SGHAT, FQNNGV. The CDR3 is CASSSGGFTDTQYF. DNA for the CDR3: TGTGCCAGCAGCTCAGGGGGCTTTACAGATACGCAGTATTTT.

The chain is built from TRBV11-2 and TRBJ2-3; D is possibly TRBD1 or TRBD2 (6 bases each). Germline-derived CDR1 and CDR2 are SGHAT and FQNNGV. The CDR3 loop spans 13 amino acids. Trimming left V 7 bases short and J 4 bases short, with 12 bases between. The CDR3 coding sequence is TGTGCCAGCACCGGAGGGGGTCCAGATACGCAGTATTTT. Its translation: CASTGGGPDTQYF.

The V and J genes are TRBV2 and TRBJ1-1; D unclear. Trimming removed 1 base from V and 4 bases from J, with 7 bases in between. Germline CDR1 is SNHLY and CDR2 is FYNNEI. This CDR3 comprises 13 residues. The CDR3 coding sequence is TGTGCCAGCAGTGAAGAGGGTTCCACTGAAGCTTTCTTT. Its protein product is CASSEEGSTEAFF.

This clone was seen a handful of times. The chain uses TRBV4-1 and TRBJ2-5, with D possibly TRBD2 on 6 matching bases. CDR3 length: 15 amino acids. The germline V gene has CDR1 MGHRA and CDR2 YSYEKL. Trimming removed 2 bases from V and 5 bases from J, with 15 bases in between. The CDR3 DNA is TGCGCCAGCAGCCAACTACTAGCCCCCGGGGAGACCCAGTACTTC. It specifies CASSQLLAPGETQYF.

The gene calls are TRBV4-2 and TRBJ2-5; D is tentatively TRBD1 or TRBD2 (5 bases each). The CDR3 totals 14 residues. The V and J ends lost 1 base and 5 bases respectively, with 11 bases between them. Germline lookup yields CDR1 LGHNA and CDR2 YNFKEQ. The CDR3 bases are TGTGCCAGCAGCCAAGCTTCCAGGGACGAGACCCAGTACTTC. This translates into CASSQASRDETQYF.

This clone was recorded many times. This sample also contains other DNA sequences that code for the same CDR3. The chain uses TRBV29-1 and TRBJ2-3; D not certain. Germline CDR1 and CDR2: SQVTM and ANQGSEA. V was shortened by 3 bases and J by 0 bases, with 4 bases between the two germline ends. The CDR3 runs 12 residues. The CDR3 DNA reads TGCAGCGTTGATTCCAGCACAGATACGCAGTATTTT. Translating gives CSVDSSTDTQYF.

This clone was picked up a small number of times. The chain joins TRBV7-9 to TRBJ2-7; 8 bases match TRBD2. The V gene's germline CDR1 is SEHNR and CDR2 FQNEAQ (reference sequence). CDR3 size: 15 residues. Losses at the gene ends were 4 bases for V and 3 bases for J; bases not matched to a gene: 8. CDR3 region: CASSSTGTSVYEQYF. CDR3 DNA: TGTGCCAGCAGCTCCACGGGGACTAGTGTCTACGAGCAGTACTTC.

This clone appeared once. The CDR3 is CASSKGVRGLSPLRYF. The CDR3 DNA reads TGTGCCAGCAGCAAAGGTGTCCGGGGGCTGAGCCCCCTCCGGTACTTC. The V gene is TRBV21-1, the J gene TRBJ2-5. TRBV21-1 is given as a pseudogene. The CDR3 spans 16 residues.

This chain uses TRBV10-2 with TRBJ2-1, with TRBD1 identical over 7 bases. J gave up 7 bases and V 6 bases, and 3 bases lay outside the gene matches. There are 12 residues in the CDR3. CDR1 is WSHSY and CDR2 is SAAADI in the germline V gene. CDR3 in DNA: TGCGCCAGCAGAACAGGGGAGAATGAGCAGTTCTTC. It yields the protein CASRTGENEQFF.

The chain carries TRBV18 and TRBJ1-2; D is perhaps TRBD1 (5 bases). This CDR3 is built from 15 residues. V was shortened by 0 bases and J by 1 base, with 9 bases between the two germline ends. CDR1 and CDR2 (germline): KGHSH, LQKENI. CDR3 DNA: TGTGCCAGCTCACCACCCGGCAGGGATAACTATGGCTACACCTTC. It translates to CASSPPGRDNYGYTF. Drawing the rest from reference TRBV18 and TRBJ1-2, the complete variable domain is NAGVMQNPRHLVRRRGQEARLRCSPMKGHSHVYWYRQLPEEGLKFMVYLQKENIIDESGMPKERFSAEFPKEGPSILRIQQVVRGDSAAYFCASSPPGRDNYGYTFGSGTRLTVV.

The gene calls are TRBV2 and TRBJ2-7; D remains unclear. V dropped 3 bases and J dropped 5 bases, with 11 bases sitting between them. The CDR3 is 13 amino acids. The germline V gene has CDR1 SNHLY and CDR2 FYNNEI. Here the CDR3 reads CASSERPRDEQYF. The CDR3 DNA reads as TGTGCCAGCAGTGAGCGTCCTCGGGACGAGCAGTACTTC.

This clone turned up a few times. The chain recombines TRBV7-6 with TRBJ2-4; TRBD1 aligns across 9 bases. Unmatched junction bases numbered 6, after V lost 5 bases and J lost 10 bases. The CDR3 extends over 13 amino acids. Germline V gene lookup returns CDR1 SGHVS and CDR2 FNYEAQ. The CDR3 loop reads CASSPQDRGIQYF. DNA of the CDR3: TGTGCCAGCAGCCCCCAGGACAGGGGAATTCAGTACTTC.

CDR3 region: CASKRDRGQETQYF. The CDR3 nucleotides read TGTGCCAGCAAACGGGACAGGGGCCAAGAGACCCAGTACTTC. The chain is built from TRBV27 and TRBJ2-5; 10 nucleotides match TRBD1. V was pared by 7 bases and J by 1 base, with 3 bases of the junction left unmatched. Looked up from germline, CDR1 is MNHEY and CDR2 is SMNVEV (reference sequence). This CDR3 spans 14 amino acids.

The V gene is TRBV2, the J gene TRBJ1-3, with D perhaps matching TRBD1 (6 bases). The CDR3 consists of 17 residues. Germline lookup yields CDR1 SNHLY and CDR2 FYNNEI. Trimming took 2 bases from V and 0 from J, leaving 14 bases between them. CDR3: CASSESRTAYSGNTIYF. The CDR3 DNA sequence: TGTGCCAGCAGTGAATCACGGACAGCTTACTCTGGAAACACCATATATTTT.

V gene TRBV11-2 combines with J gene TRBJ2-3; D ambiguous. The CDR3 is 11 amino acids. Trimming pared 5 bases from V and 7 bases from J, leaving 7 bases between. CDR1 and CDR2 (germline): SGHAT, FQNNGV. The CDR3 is CASSPSYTQYF. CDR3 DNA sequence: TGTGCCAGCAGCCCTTCCTATACGCAGTATTTT.

The CDR3 coding sequence is TGTGCCAGCAGTTTACAGGGAAAGTATGGCTACACCTTC. This encodes CASSLQGKYGYTF. V gene TRBV27 combines with J gene TRBJ1-2; the D gene is possibly TRBD1 (5 bases). CDR3 length: 13 amino acids. Between the trimmed V and J ends, which lost 2 bases and 5 bases, there was a span of 9 bases. Germline V gene sequence: CDR1 MNHEY, CDR2 SMNVEV (reference sequence).